This entry concerns a single TCR beta chain. A Seattle source enrolled patients during active infection and followed them longitudinally. Clones were sequenced by immunoSEQ multiplex PCR, and TCRdb holds only the in-frame ones, with some missing. The sample holds roughly 500,000 clones, 75% to 90% seen once. This specimen comes from a study of blood T cell repertoires in COVID-19. This receptor was taken from a man aged 18 to 30 with COVID-19, enrolled during active disease. The sample comprised peripheral blood.

The CDR3 bases are TGTGCCAGCAGCTTAGTGCCCACTACCATTGGCACCGGGGAGCTGTTTTTT. This translates into CASSLVPTTIGTGELFF. The genes are TRBV7-9 and TRBJ2-2; no reliable D call. The V gene lost 1 base and the J gene lost 4 bases, with 16 bases spanning the gap. CDR3 length equals 17 residues. Germline assignment: CDR1 SEHNR and CDR2 FQNEAQ (reference sequence).